This T cell receptor beta chain was profiled in a study of regulatory T cells in long-lasting Graves disease. Study background: The definition of persistent Graves' disease was over 5 years of antithyroid drugs with positive TSH receptor antibodies.

Trimming removed 1 base from V and 2 bases from J, with 9 bases in between. From germline, CDR1 is MNHEY and CDR2 SMNVEV (reference sequence). This CDR3 contains 15 residues. Relying on iRepertoire HTBI primers and Arm-PCR of CDR3 regions, the team built TCR beta libraries. TCRdb re-called the multiplex PCR reads with MiXCR, one entry per CDR3 protein. The top ten hold under 9% of the sample, which has about 470,000 distinct CDR3 sequences, less than 25% seen once. Time point described: persistent/refractory GD, antithyroid drugs over 5 years with positive TRAb. Extracted PBMC RNA gave rise to the TCR library. In this sample, this clonotype turned up many times.

The sample was peripheral blood mononuclear cells (PBMCs), taken when the disease was refractory, from a patient treated with antithyroid drugs. This TCR was sampled from a female donor with Graves disease. The rearrangement joins TRBV27 to TRBJ1-5; possible D gene TRBD1, 5 bases. Written as DNA, the CDR3 is TGTGCCAGCAGTTTATACGGGACGGGCAATCAGCCCCAGCATTTT. Translation gives CASSLYGTGNQPQHF.